This is a list of T cell receptor beta chains from one sample in a study of Graves' ophthalmopathy and Graves' hyperthyroidism. TCRdb recomputed calls from the multiplex PCR reads with MiXCR, one row per CDR3 protein. The data contain under 400,000 distinct CDR3 sequences, about a sixth of them singletons. Sequences were obtained from peripheral blood. The receptors originated from an adult man with Graves' ophthalmopathy. CDR3s include the opening cysteine and the closing phenylalanine or tryptophan. The D gene is left open where the match is weak. The size field is filled for only some rows; it gives once, few, many or a size class.

>TRBV27|.|TRBJ1-5|.
TGTGCCAGCAGTTTCGGTCCATTTGGCAATCAGCCCCAGCATTTT
CASSFGPFGNQPQHF
>TRBV2|.|TRBJ1-5|many
TGTGCCAGCAGACCCGGGAGTAGCAATCAGCCCCAGCATTTT
CASRPGSSNQPQHF
>TRBV11-1|.|TRBJ2-6|many
TGTGCCAGCAGCTTAGATATTGGGTCTGGGGCCAACGTCCTGACTTTC
CASSLDIGSGANVLTF
>TRBV30|.|TRBJ1-3|many
TGTGCCTGGAAAAGGGAACCTGGAAACACCATATATTTT
CAWKREPGNTIYF
>TRBV7-3|.|TRBJ2-5|many
TGTGCCAGCAGCTTATCGTACGGGGAGACCCAGTACTTC
CASSLSYGETQYF
>TRBV12-3/TRBV12-4|TRBD1|TRBJ2-5|many
TGTGCCAGCAGTTCCGGACAGGGGGCTCGAGAGACCCAGTACTTC
CASSSGQGARETQYF
>TRBV29-1|.|TRBJ2-6|many
TGCAGCGTCCGCGGGACCGAGACTGGGGCCAACGTCCTGACTTTC
CSVRGTETGANVLTF
>TRBV10-3|.|TRBJ1-5|many
TGTGCCGCCCGCGAGGGGCGCGGAAATCAGCCCCAGCATTTT
CAAREGRGNQPQHF
>TRBV4-2|.|TRBJ1-1|many
TGTGCCAGCAGCCAAGATCGGATTCCGAATGGGACTTTCTTT
CASSQDRIPNGTFF
>TRBV6-1|.|TRBJ2-6|many
TGTGCCAGCAGTCCCCGGGCTGGGGCCAACGTCCTGACTTTC
CASSPRAGANVLTF
>TRBV6-5|.|TRBJ2-5|many
TGTGCCAGCAGTTCCGCCCTTGGGGGGCAAGAGACCCAGTACTTC
CASSSALGGQETQYF
>TRBV29-1|.|TRBJ2-7|many
TGCAGCGTAATAAAGCCGGGGTACTACGAGCAGTACTTC
CSVIKPGYYEQYF
>TRBV3-1|TRBD2|TRBJ2-7|many
TGTGCCAGCAGCCAAGCACTAGCGGGGCCTTACGAGCAGTACTTC
CASSQALAGPYEQYF